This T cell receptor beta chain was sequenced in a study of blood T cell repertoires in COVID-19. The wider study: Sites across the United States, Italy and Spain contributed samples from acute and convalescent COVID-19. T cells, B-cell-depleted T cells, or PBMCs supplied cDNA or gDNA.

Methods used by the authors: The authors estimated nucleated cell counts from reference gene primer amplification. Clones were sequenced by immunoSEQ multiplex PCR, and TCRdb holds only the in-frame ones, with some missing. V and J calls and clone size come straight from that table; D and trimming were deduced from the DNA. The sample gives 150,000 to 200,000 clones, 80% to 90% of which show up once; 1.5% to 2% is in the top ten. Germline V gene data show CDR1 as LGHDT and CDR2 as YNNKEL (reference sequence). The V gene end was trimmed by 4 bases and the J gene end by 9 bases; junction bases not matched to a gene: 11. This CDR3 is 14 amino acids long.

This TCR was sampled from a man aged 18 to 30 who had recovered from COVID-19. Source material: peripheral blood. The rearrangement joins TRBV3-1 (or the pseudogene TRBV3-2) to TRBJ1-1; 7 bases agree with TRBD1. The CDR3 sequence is CASSPDRVWRQAFF. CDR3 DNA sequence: TGTGCCAGCAGCCCCGACAGGGTTTGGCGCCAAGCTTTCTTT.